The 2 T cell receptor beta chains given below trace back to one sample, sequenced in a study of control samples from healthy donors and cancer patients. Data came from immunoSEQ multiplex PCR; TCRdb stores just in-frame clones and leaves some out. The sample has about 150,000 clones, about 94% seen once; the top ten hold 4.5% to 6%. Sequenced sample: blood. Receptors originate from a man in his forties or fifties in good health.

The chain combines TRBV7-2 with TRBJ1-2, with TRBD1 as a possible D gene (5 bases). Germline assignment: CDR1 SGHTA and CDR2 FQGNSA. V was clipped by 3 bases and J by 5 bases, with 13 bases between them. The CDR3 sequence is 14 residues long. The CDR3 reads CASSLAGEGYGYTF. CDR3 nucleotide sequence: TGTGCCAGCAGCTTGGCCGGGGAGGGGTATGGCTACACCTTC.

The chain links TRBV12-5 to TRBJ2-3; perhaps TRBD2 as D (6 bases). CDR3 length equals 16 residues. Trimming pared 4 bases from V and 1 base from J, leaving 15 bases between. Germline-derived CDR1 and CDR2 are LGHNT and FRNRAP. Here the CDR3 DNA reads TGTGCTAGTGGTTGGGGGGACTCCCAGGGCACAGATACGCAGTATTTT. It encodes CASGWGDSQGTDTQYF.